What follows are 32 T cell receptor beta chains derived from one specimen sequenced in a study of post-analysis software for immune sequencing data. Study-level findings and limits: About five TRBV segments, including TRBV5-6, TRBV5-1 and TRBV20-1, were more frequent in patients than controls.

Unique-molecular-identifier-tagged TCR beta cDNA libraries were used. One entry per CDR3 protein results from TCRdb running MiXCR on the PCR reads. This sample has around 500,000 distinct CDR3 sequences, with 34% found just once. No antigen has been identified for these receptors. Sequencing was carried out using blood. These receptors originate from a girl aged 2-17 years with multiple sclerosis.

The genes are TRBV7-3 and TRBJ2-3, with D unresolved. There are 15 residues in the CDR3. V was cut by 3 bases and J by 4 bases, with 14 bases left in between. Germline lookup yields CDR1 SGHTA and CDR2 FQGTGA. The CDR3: CASSFWAGSSDTQYF. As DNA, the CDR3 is TGTGCCAGCAGCTTTTGGGCTGGATCCTCAGATACGCAGTATTTT.

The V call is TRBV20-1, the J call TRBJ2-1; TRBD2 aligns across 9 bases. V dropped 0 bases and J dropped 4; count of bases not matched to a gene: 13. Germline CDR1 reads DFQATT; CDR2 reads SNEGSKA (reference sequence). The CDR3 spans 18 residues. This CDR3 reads CSARDLSFRGGGYNEQFF. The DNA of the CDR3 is TGCAGTGCTAGAGATCTCAGTTTCCGCGGGGGGGGTTACAATGAGCAGTTCTTC.

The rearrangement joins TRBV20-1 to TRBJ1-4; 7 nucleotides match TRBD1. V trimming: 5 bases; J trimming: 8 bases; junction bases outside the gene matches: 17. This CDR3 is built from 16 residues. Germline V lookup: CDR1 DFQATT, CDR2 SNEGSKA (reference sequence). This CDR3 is CSAAHRGRGLREKLFF. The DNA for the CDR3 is TGCAGTGCTGCCCACAGGGGTCGGGGCCTTAGGGAAAAACTGTTTTTT.

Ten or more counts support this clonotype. CDR3 amino acids: CASSRQQGQETQYF. The CDR3 DNA reads as TGCGCCAGCAGCCGACAACAGGGCCAAGAGACCCAGTACTTC. This chain links TRBV4-1 with TRBJ2-5; maybe TRBD1 (6 bases). This CDR3 spans 14 amino acids. V was clipped by 4 bases and J by 1 base, with 10 bases between them. Germline V CDR1 and CDR2: MGHRA, YSYEKL.

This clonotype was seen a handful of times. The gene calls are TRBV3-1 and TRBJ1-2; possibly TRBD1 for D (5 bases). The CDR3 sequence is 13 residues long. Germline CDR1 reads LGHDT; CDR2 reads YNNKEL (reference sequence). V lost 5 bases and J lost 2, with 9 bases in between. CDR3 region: CASSAQENYGYTF. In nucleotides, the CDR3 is TGTGCCAGCAGCGCACAGGAGAACTATGGCTACACCTTC. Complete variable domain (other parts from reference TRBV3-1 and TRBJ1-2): DTAVSQTPKYLVTQMGNDKSIKCEQNLGHDTMYWYKQDSKKFLKIMFSYNNKELIINETVPNRFSPKSPDKAHLNLHINSLELGDSAVYFCASSAQENYGYTFGSGTRLTVV.

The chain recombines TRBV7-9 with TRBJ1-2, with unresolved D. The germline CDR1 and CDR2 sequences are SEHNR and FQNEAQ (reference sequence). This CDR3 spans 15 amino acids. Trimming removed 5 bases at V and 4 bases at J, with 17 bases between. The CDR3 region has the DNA TGTGCCAGCAGCCCTTTACAGACGCCGGTCTATGGCTACACCTTC. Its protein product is CASSPLQTPVYGYTF.

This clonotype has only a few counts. CDR3 DNA sequence: TGCAGCGTTAAGGGATGGGGCGGGCGTCGAAAGGATGAGCAGTTCTTC. It is translated as CSVKGWGGRRKDEQFF. The rearrangement joins TRBV29-1 to TRBJ2-1; the D call may be TRBD1 or TRBD2 (5 bases each). This CDR3 has 16 residues. Germline V gives CDR1 SQVTM, CDR2 ANQGSEA. Trimming took 5 bases from V and 8 from J, leaving 25 bases between them.

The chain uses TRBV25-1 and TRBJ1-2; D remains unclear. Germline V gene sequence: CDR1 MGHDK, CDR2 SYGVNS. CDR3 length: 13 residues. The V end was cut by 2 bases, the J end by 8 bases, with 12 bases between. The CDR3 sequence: CASSERAGRGYTF. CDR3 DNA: TGTGCCAGCAGTGAAAGGGCAGGTCGCGGCTACACCTTC.

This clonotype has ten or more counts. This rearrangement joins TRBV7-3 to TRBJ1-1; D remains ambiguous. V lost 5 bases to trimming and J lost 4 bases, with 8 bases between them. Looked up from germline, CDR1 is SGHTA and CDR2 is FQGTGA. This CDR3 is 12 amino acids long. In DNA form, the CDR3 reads TGTGCCAGCAGCGCGCCGGGCACTGAAGCTTTCTTT. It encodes CASSAPGTEAFF.

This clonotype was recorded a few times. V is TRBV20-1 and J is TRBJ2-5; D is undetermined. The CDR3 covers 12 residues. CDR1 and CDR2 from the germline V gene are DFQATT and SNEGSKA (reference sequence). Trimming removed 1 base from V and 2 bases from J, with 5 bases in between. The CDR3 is CSARVLQETQYF. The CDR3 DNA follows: TGCAGTGCTAGAGTTTTACAAGAGACCCAGTACTTC.

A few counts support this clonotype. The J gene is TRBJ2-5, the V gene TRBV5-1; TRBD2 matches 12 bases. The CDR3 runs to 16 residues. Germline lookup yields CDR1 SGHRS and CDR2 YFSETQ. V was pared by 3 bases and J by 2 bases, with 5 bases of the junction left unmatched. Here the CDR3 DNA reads TGCGCCAGCAGCTCAGGACTAGCGGGGCCACAAGAGACCCAGTACTTC. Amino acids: CASSSGLAGPQETQYF.

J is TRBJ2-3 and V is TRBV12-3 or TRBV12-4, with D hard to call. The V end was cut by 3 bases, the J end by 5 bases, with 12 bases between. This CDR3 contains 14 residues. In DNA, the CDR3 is TGTGCCAGCAGTTTTAATAGGGCTGGAGATACGCAGTATTTT. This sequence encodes CASSFNRAGDTQYF.

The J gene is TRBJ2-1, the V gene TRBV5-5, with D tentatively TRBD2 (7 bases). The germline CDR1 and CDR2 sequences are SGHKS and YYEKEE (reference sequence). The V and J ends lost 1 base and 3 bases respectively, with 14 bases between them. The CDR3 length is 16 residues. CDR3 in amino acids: CASSLYRGGGYNEQFF. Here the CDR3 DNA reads TGTGCCAGCAGCTTGTACCGCGGGGGCGGCTACAATGAGCAGTTCTTC.

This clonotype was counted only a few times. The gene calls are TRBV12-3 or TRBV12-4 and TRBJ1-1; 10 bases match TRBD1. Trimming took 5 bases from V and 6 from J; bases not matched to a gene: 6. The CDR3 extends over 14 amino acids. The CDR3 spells CASSPTGGYAEAFF. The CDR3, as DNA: TGTGCCAGCAGTCCGACAGGGGGCTATGCTGAAGCTTTCTTT.

CDR3 sequence: CASSQWGVMNTEAFF. As DNA, the CDR3 is TGCGCCAGCAGCCAATGGGGGGTTATGAACACTGAAGCTTTCTTT. The chain is built from TRBV4-1 and TRBJ1-1, with D maybe TRBD1 (5 bases). CDR3 size: 15 residues. Germline CDR1 is MGHRA and CDR2 is YSYEKL. Trimming took 2 bases from V and 0 from J, leaving 10 bases between them.

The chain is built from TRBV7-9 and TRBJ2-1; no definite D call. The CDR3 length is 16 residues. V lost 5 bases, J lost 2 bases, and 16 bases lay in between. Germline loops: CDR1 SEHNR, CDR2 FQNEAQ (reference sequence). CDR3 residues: CASSPSVVTTYNEQFF. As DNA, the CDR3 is TGTGCCAGCAGCCCCTCGGTTGTGACGACCTACAATGAGCAGTTCTTC.

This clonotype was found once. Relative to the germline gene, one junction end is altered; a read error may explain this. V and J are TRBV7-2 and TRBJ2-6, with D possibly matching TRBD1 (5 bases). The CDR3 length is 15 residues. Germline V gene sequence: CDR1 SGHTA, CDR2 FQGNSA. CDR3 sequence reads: CASSESGSGANVRTF. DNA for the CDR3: TGTGCCAGCAGCGAATCGGGCTCTGGGGCCAACGTCCGGACTTTC.

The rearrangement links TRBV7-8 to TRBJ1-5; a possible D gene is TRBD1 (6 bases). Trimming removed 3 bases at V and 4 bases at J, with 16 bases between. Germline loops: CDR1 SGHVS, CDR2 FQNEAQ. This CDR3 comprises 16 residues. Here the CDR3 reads CASSLMNGGRNQPQHF. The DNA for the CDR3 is TGTGCCAGCAGCTTGATGAATGGGGGCAGGAATCAGCCCCAGCATTTT. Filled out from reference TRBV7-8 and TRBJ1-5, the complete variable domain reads GAGVSQSPRYKVAKRGQDVALRCDPISGHVSLFWYQQALGQGPEFLTYFQNEAQLDKSGLPSDRFFAERPEGSVSTLKIQRTQQEDSAVYLCASSLMNGGRNQPQHFGDGTRLSIL.

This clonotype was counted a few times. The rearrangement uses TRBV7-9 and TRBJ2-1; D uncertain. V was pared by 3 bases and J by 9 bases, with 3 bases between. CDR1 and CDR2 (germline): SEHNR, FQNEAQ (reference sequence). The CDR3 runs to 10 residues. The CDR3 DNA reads TGTGCCAGCAGCTTTGTTGAGCAGTTCTTC. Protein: CASSFVEQFF.

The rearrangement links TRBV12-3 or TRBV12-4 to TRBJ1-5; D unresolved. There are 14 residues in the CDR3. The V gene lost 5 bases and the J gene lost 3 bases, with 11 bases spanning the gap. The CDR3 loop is CASSPAPANQPQHF. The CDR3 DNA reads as TGTGCCAGCAGTCCCGCGCCAGCCAATCAGCCCCAGCATTTT.

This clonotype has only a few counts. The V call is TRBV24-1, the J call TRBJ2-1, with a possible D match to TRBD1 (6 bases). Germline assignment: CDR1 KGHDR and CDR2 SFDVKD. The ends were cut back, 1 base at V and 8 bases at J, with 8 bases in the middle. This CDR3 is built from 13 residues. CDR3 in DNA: TGTGCCACCAGTGATTTCAAGGGGGATGAGCAGTTCTTC. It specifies CATSDFKGDEQFF.

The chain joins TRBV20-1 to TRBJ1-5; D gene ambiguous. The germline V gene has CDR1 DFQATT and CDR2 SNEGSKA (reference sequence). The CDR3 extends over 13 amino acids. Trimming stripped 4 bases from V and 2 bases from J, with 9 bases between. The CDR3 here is CSAKAPGNQPQHF. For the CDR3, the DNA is TGCAGTGCTAAGGCGCCCGGCAATCAGCCCCAGCATTTT.

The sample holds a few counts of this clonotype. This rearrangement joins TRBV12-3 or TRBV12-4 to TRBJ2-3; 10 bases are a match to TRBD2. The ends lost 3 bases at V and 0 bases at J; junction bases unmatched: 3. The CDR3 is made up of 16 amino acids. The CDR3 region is CASSLSGGASTDTQYF. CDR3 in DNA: TGTGCCAGCAGTTTGAGCGGGGGGGCTAGCACAGATACGCAGTATTTT.

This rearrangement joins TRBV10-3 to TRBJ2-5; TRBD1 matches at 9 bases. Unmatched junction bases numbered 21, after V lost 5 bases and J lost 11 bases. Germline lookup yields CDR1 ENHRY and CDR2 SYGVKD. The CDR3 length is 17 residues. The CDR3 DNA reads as TGTGCCATCAGTAGTCCGAATATGGGACAGGGAATCTTCCAGCAGTACTTC. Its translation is CAISSPNMGQGIFQQYF.

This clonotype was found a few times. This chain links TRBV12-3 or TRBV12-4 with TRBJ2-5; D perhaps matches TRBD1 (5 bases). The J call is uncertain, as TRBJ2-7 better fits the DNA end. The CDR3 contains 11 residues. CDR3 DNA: TGTGCCAGCAGTTTTGGGGCCGAGCAGTACTTC. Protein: CASSFGAEQYF.

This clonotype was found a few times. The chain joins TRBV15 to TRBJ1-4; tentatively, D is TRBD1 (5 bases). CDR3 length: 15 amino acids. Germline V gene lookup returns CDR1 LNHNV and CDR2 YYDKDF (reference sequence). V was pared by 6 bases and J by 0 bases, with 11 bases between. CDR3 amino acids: CATRRLGATNEKLFF. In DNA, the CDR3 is TGTGCCACCAGGCGGCTAGGGGCAACTAATGAAAAACTGTTTTTT. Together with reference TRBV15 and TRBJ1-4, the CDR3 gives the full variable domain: DAMVIQNPRYQVTQFGKPVTLSCSQTLNHNVMYWYQQKSSQAPKLLFHYYDKDFNNEADTPDNFQSRRPNTSFCFLDIRSPGLGDTAMYLCATRRLGATNEKLFFGSGTQLSVL.

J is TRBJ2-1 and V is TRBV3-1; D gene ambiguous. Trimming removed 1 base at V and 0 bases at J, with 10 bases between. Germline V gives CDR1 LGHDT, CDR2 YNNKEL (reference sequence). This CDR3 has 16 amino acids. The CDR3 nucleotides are TGTGCCAGCAGCCAAGGGTCAATGGGCTCCTACAATGAGCAGTTCTTC. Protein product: CASSQGSMGSYNEQFF.

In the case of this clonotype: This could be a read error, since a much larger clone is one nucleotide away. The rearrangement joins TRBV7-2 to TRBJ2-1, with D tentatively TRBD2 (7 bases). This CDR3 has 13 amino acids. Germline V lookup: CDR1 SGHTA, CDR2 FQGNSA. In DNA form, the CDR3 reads TGTGCCAACAGCTTTCAGGCGGGGGCTGAGCAGTTCTTC. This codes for CANSFQAGAEQFF.

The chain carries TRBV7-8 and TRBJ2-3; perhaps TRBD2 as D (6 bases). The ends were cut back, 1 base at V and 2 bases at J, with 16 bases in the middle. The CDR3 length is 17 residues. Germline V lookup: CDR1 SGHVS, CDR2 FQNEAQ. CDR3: CASSLGLLAWDTDTQYF. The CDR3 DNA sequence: TGTGCCAGCAGCTTAGGGCTACTAGCTTGGGACACAGATACGCAGTATTTT.

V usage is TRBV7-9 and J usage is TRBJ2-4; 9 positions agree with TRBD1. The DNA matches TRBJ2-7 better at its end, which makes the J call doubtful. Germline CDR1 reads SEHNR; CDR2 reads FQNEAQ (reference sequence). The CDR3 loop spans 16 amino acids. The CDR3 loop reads CASSFSGTGRSYEQYF. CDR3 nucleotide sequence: TGTGCCAGCAGCTTCTCCGGGACAGGGAGGTCCTACGAGCAGTACTTC.

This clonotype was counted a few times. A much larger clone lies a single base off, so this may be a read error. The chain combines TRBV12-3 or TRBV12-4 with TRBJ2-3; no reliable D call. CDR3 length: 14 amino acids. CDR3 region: CASSPRVRADMQYF. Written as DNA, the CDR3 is TGTGCCAGCAGTCCCAGAGTGAGAGCAGATATGCAGTATTTT.

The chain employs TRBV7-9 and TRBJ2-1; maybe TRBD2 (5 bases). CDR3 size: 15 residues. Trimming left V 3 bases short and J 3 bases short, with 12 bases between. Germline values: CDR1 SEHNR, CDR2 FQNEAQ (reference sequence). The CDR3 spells CASSFSSGNYNEQFF. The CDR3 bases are TGTGCCAGCAGCTTTTCATCGGGGAACTACAATGAGCAGTTCTTC.